This is a list of T cell receptor beta chains from one sample in a study of technical replicates of blood from a few donors. Measured with immunoSEQ multiplex PCR; TCRdb has only the in-frame clones, and not every one. Among around 72,000 clones listed, about 89% were seen once. What was sequenced was PBMCs. Every receptor here comes from a human donor in good health. Some clones in this sample may be carry-over from other donors' samples. CDR3s include the opening cysteine and the closing phenylalanine or tryptophan. A D gene is named only where the DNA matches it firmly. Clone size is shown for a subset of rows, as once, few, many or a class of expanded clone.

>TRBD1|14|-|TRBJ2-7|TRBV19
TGTGCCAGTAGTGTGACAGGGGCGACCTACGAGCAGTACTTC
CASSVTGATYEQYF
>-|16|-|TRBJ2-7|TRBV7-5
TGTGTCAGAAGCCATATCCATAGCGGGACGATCTACGAGCAGTACTTC
CVRSHIHSGTIYEQYF
>TRBD2|14|-|TRBJ2-7|TRBV6-5
TGTGCCAGCACCCCAGCGGGAACCACCTACGAGCAGTACTTC
CASTPAGTTYEQYF
>TRBD1|15|-|TRBJ1-6|TRBV10-3
TGTGCCATCAGCGGACAGGGAGCCGGTGAATCACCCCTCCACTTT
CAISGQGAGESPLHF
>TRBD1|14|-|TRBJ2-5|TRBV6-6
TGTGCCATAAGGACAGGGGGCGTGGGAGAGACCCAGTACTTC
CAIRTGGVGETQYF
>-|13|-|TRBJ2-1|TRBV5-1
TGCGCCAGCAGCTTGGATCTAGCCTATGAGCAGTTCTTC
CASSLDLAYEQFF
>TRBD1|18|-|TRBJ1-2|TRBV30
TGTGCCTGGAGTCCCTCTCCTAGACAGGGGGCGAGAAGACGTGGCTACACCTTC
CAWSPSPRQGARRRGYTF
>-|14|-|TRBJ2-1|TRBV5-1
TGCGCCAGCAGCCCCTCCGGGGGATACAATGAGCAGTTCTTC
CASSPSGGYNEQFF
>-|16|once|TRBJ1-3|TRBV15
TGTGCCACCAGCAGAGATCTGGGGGGAGATAGAAACACCATATATTTT
CATSRDLGGDRNTIYF
>TRBD2|16|-|TRBJ2-2|TRBV7-6
TGTGCCAGCAGCTTAGTCGGGACTAGTAGTTCCGGGGAGCTGTTTTTT
CASSLVGTSSSGELFF
>TRBD2|16|-|TRBJ2-5|TRBV18
TGTGCCAGCTCACCATTCTCGGGGGGGCTGCACGAGACCCAGTACTTC
CASSPFSGGLHETQYF
>-|16|-|TRBJ2-7|TRBV7-2
TGTGCCAGCAGCTTAGTTGGTTCAGTGATTCCCTACGAGCAGTACTTC
CASSLVGSVIPYEQYF
>TRBD2|15|-|TRBJ2-1|TRBV5-1
TGCGCCAGCAGCTTGGTAGCGGGAGTGGGAAATGAACAGTTCTTC
CASSLVAGVGNEQFF
>-|12|-|TRBJ2-1|TRBV27
TGTGCCAGCAGTCTCTTGGGCGATGAGCAGTTCTTC
CASSLLGDEQFF
>-|15|-|TRBJ1-2|TRBV6-1
TGTGCCAGCAGTGCGAGCCTGACCCAGCAGGGTGGCTACACCTTC
CASSASLTQQGGYTF
>TRBD1|17|-|TRBJ2-5|TRBV4-1
TGCGCCAGCAGCCAAGAGCCACGGGCAGGGGGTTTTGAGACCCAGTACTTC
CASSQEPRAGGFETQYF
>TRBD2|16|once|TRBJ2-1|TRBV5-4
TGTGCCAGCAGCCCGAACGCTCTGGCGGGGGGGTGGAAGCAGTTCTTC
CASSPNALAGGWKQFF
>-|15|-|TRBJ1-1|TRBV7-8
TGTGCCAGCAGCTTAAGCTACGGGATGAACACTGAAGCTTTCTTT
CASSLSYGMNTEAFF
>-|14|-|TRBJ2-1|TRBV4-2
TGTGCCAGCAGCCAAGGGACGGAGGGCAATGAGCAGTTCTTC
CASSQGTEGNEQFF
>-|13|-|TRBJ2-1|TRBV13
TGTGCCAGCAGCACACGTTCTAGCTTTGAGCAGTTCTTC
CASSTRSSFEQFF
>-|16|-|TRBJ2-4|TRBV2
TGTGCCAGCAGCTTGGGCGGGATAGGAGCCAAAAACATTCAGTACTTC
CASSLGGIGAKNIQYF
>-|12|once|TRBJ1-3|TRBV4-3
TGCGCCAGCAGCCCACAGGGACGGACCATATATTTT
CASSPQGRTIYF
>-|11|-|TRBJ1-2|TRBV4-1
TGCGCCAGCAGCCAGAGCTATGGCTACACCTTC
CASSQSYGYTF
>TRBD2|16|-|TRBJ2-7|TRBV4-2
TGTGCCAGCAGCCAGCCTGGGACTAGCGCCTCCTACGAGCAGTACTTC
CASSQPGTSASYEQYF